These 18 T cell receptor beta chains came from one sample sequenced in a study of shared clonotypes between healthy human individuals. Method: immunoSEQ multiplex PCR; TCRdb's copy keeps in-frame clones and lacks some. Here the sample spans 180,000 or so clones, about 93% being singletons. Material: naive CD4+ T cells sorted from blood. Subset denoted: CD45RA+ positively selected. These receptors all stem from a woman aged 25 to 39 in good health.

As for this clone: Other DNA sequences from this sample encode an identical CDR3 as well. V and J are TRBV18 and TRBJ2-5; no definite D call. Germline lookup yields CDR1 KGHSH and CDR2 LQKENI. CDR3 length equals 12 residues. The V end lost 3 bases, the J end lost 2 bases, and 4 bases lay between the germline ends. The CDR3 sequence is CASSPYQETQYF. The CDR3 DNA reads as TGTGCCAGCTCACCTTATCAAGAGACCCAGTACTTC.

This CDR3 reads CAIMGSGTDVSYEQYF. The CDR3 coding sequence is TGTGCCATCATGGGTAGTGGGACGGATGTCTCCTACGAGCAGTACTTC. The V and J genes are TRBV10-3 and TRBJ2-7, with D possibly called TRBD1 or TRBD2 (5 bases each). Germline CDR1 is ENHRY and CDR2 is SYGVKD. V was trimmed by 7 bases and J by 0 bases, leaving 19 bases between them. The CDR3 has 16 amino acids.

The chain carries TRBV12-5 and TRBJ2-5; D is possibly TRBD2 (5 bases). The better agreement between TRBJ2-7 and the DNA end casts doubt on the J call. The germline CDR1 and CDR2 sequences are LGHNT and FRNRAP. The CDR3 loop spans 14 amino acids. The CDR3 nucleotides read TGTGCTAGTGGTCCCGGACGGGGTAACTACGAGCAGTACTTC. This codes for CASGPGRGNYEQYF.

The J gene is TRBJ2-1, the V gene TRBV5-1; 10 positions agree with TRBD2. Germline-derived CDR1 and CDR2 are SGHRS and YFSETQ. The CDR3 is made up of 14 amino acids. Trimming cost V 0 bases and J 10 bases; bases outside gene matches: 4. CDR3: CASSLAGTSEEQFF. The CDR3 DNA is TGCGCCAGCAGCTTGGCCGGGACTAGCGAAGAGCAGTTCTTC. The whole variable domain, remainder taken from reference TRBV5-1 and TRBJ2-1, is KAGVTQTPRYLIKTRGQQVTLSCSPISGHRSVSWYQQTPGQGLQFLFEYFSETQRNKGNFPGRFSGRQFSNSRSEMNVSTLELGDSALYLCASSLAGTSEEQFFGPGTRLTVL.

The CDR3 protein is CASSPTLKPQHF. CDR3 DNA sequence: TGTGCCAGCAGTCCAACATTGAAGCCCCAGCATTTT. V and J are TRBV28 and TRBJ1-5; D is uncertain. CDR1 is MDHEN and CDR2 is SYDVKM in the germline V gene. Trimming stripped 5 bases from V and 8 bases from J, with 10 bases between. This CDR3 spans 12 amino acids. Combining the CDR3 with reference TRBV28 and TRBJ1-5 gives the whole variable domain DVKVTQSSRYLVKRTGEKVFLECVQDMDHENMFWYRQDPGLGLRLIYFSYDVKMKEKGDIPEGYSVSREKKERFSLILESASTNQTSMYLCASSPTLKPQHFGDGTRLSIL.

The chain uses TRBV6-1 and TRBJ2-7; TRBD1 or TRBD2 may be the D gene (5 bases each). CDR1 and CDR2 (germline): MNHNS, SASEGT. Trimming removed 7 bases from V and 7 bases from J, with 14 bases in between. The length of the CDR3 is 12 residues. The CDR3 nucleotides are TGTGCCAGCACGGGACGATCGAATGAGCAGTACTTC. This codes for CASTGRSNEQYF.

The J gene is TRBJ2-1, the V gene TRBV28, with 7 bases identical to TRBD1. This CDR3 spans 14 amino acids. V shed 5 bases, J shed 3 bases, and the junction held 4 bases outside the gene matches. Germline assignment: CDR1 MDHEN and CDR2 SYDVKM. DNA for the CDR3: TGTGCCAGCAGTCCAGGACAGGTCTACAATGAGCAGTTCTTC. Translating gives CASSPGQVYNEQFF.

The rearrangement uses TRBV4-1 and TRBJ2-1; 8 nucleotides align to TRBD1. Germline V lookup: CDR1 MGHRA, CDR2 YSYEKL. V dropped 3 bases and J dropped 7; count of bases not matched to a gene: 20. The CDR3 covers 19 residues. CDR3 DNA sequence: TGCGCCAGCAGCCACCCCAGGGGACAGGACCGCGGTATGGTAAATGAGCAGTTCTTC. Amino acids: CASSHPRGQDRGMVNEQFF.

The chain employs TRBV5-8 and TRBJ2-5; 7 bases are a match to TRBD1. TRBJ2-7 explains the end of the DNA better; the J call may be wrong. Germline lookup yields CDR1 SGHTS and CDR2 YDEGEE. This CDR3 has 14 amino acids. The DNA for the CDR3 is TGTGCCAGCAGCGGGGGACAGATACTCTACGAGCAGTACTTC. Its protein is CASSGGQILYEQYF.

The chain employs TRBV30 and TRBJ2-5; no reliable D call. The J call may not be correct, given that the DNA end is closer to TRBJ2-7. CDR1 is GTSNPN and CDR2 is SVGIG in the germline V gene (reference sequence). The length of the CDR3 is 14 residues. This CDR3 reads CAWSRRRESHEQYF. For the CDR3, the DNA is TGTGCCTGGAGTCGGCGCAGAGAGTCTCACGAGCAGTACTTC.

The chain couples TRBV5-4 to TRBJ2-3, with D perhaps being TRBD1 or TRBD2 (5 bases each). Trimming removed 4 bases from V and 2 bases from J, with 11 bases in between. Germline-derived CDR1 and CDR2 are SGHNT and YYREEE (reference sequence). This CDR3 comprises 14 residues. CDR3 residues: CASSQTGTTDTQYF. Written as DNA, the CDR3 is TGTGCCAGCAGCCAAACCGGGACCACAGATACGCAGTATTTT. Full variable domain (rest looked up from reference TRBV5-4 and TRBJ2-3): ETGVTQSPTHLIKTRGQQVTLRCSSQSGHNTVSWYQQALGQGPQFIFQYYREEENGRGNFPPRFSGLQFPNYSSELNVNALELDDSALYLCASSQTGTTDTQYFGPGTRLTVL.

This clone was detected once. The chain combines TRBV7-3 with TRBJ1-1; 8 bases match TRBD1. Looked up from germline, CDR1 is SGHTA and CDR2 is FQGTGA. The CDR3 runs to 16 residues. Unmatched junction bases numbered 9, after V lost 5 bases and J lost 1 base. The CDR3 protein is CASSPETGASNTEAFF. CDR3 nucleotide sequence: TGTGCCAGCAGCCCAGAGACAGGGGCCTCGAACACTGAAGCTTTCTTT.

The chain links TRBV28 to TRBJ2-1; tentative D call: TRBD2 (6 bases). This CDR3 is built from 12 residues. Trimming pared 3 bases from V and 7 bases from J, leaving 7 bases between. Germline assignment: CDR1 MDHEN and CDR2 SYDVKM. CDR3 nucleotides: TGTGCCAGCAGTTTTGCGGGGAATGAGCAGTTCTTC. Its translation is CASSFAGNEQFF.

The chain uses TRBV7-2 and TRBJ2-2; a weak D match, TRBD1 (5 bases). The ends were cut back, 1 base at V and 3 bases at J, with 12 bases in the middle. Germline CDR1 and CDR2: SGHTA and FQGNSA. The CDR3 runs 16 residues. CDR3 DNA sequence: TGTGCCAGCAGCTTAGTCACAGGTGGTGACACCGGGGAGCTGTTTTTT. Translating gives CASSLVTGGDTGELFF. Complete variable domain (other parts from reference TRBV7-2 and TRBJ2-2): GAGVSQSPSNKVTEKGKDVELRCDPISGHTALYWYRQSLGQGLEFLIYFQGNSAPDKSGLPSDRFSAERTGGSVSTLTIQRTQQEDSAVYLCASSLVTGGDTGELFFGEGSRLTVL.

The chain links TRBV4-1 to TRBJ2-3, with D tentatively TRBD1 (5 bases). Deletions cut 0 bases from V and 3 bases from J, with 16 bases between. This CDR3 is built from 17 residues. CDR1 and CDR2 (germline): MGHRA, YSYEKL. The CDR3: CASSQELFGRVTDTQYF. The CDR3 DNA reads TGCGCCAGCAGCCAAGAGCTCTTCGGCAGGGTAACAGATACGCAGTATTTT.

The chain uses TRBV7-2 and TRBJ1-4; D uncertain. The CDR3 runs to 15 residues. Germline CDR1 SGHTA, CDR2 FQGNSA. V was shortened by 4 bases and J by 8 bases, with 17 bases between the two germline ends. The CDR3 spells CASSSTPRAREKLFF. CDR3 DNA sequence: TGTGCCAGCAGCTCGACCCCGAGGGCCCGGGAAAAACTGTTTTTT.

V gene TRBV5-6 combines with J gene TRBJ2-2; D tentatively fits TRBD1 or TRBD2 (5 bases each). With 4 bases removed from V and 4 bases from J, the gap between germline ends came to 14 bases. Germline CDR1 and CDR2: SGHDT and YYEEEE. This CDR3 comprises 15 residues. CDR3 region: CASSLLGVSTGELFF. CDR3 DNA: TGTGCCAGCAGCCTTCTGGGGGTTAGCACCGGGGAGCTGTTTTTT. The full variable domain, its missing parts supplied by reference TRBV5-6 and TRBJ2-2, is DAGVTQSPTHLIKTRGQQVTLRCSPKSGHDTVSWYQQALGQGPQFIFQYYEEEERQRGNFPDRFSGHQFPNYSSELNVNALLLGDSALYLCASSLLGVSTGELFFGEGSRLTVL.

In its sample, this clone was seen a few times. The CDR3 loop reads CASSQQTNQPQHF. Here the CDR3 DNA reads TGTGCCAGTAGTCAGCAGACCAATCAGCCCCAGCATTTT. V gene TRBV19 combines with J gene TRBJ1-5; D remains unclear. CDR1 and CDR2 (germline): LNHDA, SQIVND (reference sequence). Deletions cut 5 bases from V and 3 bases from J, with 8 bases between. The CDR3 covers 13 residues.